These T cell receptor beta chains were read from a single sample in a study of blood T cell repertoires in COVID-19. TCRdb's copy holds only in-frame clones and misses some; the assay was immunoSEQ multiplex PCR. The sample includes 120,000 to 150,000 clones, around 86% of them seen just once. The sequenced material came from peripheral blood. The receptors originated from a woman older than 75 with acute or convalescent COVID-19. Each CDR3 is given with its conserved first and last residue. The D gene is left open where the match is weak. Clone size is stated in some rows and not others, as once, few, many or a class when expanded.

j_call	v_call	d_call	clone_size	cdr3_aa	cdr3_nt
TRBJ2-7	TRBV10-1	TRBD2	.	CASSESLAGPLYEQYF	TGCGCCAGCAGTGAGTCGCTAGCGGGACCCCTCTACGAGCAGTACTTC
TRBJ2-1	TRBV7-9	TRBD2	.	CASSPSGRYNEQFF	TGTGCCAGCAGCCCCAGCGGGAGGTACAATGAGCAGTTCTTC
TRBJ2-1	TRBV2	.	.	CASSEVARGEQFF	TGTGCCAGCAGTGAAGTCGCCAGGGGCGAGCAGTTCTTC
TRBJ1-6	TRBV9	TRBD1	.	CASSVQGETYNSPLHF	TGTGCCAGCAGCGTTCAGGGGGAAACCTATAATTCACCCCTCCACTTT
TRBJ1-3	TRBV18	.	.	CASSTTPDSGNTIYF	TGTGCCAGCTCGACGACACCCGACTCTGGAAACACCATATATTTT
TRBJ1-2	TRBV10-3	.	.	CAIREGQGYVHGYTF	TGTGCCATCAGAGAGGGGCAGGGTTACGTGCATGGCTACACCTTC
TRBJ2-1	TRBV7-2	TRBD2	.	CASSYAGLAYISSYNEQFF	TGTGCCAGCAGCTACGCGGGACTAGCGTATATTAGCTCCTACAATGAGCAGTTCTTC
TRBJ2-1	TRBV11-3	TRBD1	.	CASSPPTGANEQFF	TGTGCCAGCAGCCCCCCGACAGGGGCTAATGAGCAGTTCTTC
TRBJ1-2	TRBV9	.	once	CASSVDPGGGWGRGYGYTF	TGTGCCAGCAGCGTAGACCCGGGAGGAGGCTGGGGCCGAGGGTATGGCTACACCTTC
TRBJ2-7	TRBV7-9	.	.	CASSPGGSSYEQYF	TGTGCCAGCAGCCCCGGCGGCAGCTCCTACGAGCAGTACTTC
TRBJ1-2	TRBV19	TRBD1	.	CASNPGGASYGYTF	TGTGCCAGTAATCCAGGGGGCGCATCTTATGGCTACACCTTC
TRBJ1-1	TRBV5-1	.	.	CASSLSALGPNTEAFF	TGCGCCAGCAGCTTGAGCGCGTTGGGGCCGAACACTGAAGCTTTCTTT
TRBJ2-5	TRBV5-4	.	once	CASSLGLQETQYF	TGTGCCAGCAGCTTGGGACTGCAAGAGACCCAGTACTTC
TRBJ2-1	TRBV18	TRBD2	.	CASSPRARIGLAGGNLYNEQFF	TGTGCCAGCTCACCAAGGGCCAGGATCGGACTAGCGGGAGGGAATCTATACAATGAGCAGTTCTTC
TRBJ1-1	TRBV19	.	.	CASSMGGAAPNTEAFF	TGTGCCAGTAGTATGGGAGGGGCAGCTCCGAACACTGAAGCTTTCTTT
TRBJ2-5	TRBV20-1	TRBD2	once	CSAGGRTSGRARETQYF	TGCAGTGCTGGTGGTCGGACTAGCGGGAGGGCCAGGGAGACCCAGTACTTC
TRBJ1-2	TRBV10-2	.	.	CASSEAPGRSDGYTF	TGCGCCAGCAGTGAGGCTCCAGGTCGGTCGGATGGCTACACCTTC
TRBJ2-5	TRBV29-1	.	.	CSVGGRRGQETQYF	TGCAGCGTTGGGGGGAGGCGGGGCCAAGAGACCCAGTACTTC
TRBJ2-3	TRBV6-4	TRBD2	.	CASSVLAGGTDTQYF	TGTGCCAGCAGTGTCCTAGCGGGGGGCACAGATACGCAGTATTTT
TRBJ1-4	TRBV6-5	.	few	CASRPKGQRILF	TGTGCCAGCAGACCTAAAGGACAGCGGATACTTTTT
TRBJ1-5	TRBV30	.	.	CAWSVPGVDQPQHF	TGTGCCTGGAGTGTTCCCGGGGTGGATCAGCCCCAGCATTTT
TRBJ1-1	TRBV19	.	.	CASRGTGDLNTEAFF	TGTGCCAGTAGGGGGACGGGAGACCTGAACACTGAAGCTTTCTTT
TRBJ2-7	TRBV5-4	TRBD1	.	CATSPGQGAHEQYF	TGTGCCACTTCCCCGGGACAGGGGGCTCACGAGCAGTACTTC
TRBJ2-7	TRBV2	TRBD2	.	CASSELAGGLGEQYF	TGTGCCAGCAGTGAATTAGCGGGGGGCCTGGGCGAGCAGTACTTC
TRBJ2-5	TRBV7-6	TRBD1	.	CASSSRDRSPQETQYF	TGTGCCAGCAGCTCGCGGGACAGGTCACCTCAAGAGACCCAGTACTTC
TRBJ1-5	TRBV15	.	once	CATSTRSGGMSNQPQHF	TGTGCCACCAGCACTCGCTCGGGGGGTATGAGCAATCAGCCCCAGCATTTT
TRBJ2-1	TRBV5-5	TRBD1	.	CASSLDRGLYNEQFF	TGTGCCAGCAGCCTCGACAGGGGCCTATACAATGAGCAGTTCTTC
TRBJ1-2	TRBV7-9	TRBD1	.	CASQQGGHPYGYTF	TGTGCCAGCCAACAGGGGGGACACCCCTATGGCTACACCTTC
TRBJ2-3	TRBV7-9	TRBD2	.	CASSLDFRGGPDTQYF	TGTGCCAGCAGCTTAGATTTTCGGGGGGGTCCGGATACGCAGTATTTT
TRBJ1-1	TRBV5-1	.	.	CATSWGHLNTEAFF	TGCGCCACCTCCTGGGGACACCTGAACACTGAAGCTTTCTTT
TRBJ1-2	TRBV3-1/TRBV3-2	TRBD1	.	CASSQEAGGGYGYTF	TGTGCCAGCAGCCAAGAGGCAGGGGGCGGCTATGGCTACACCTTC
TRBJ1-1	TRBV30	.	.	CAPVRRDTEAFF	TGTGCCCCTGTGAGGAGGGACACTGAAGCTTTCTTT
TRBJ1-2	TRBV19	.	few	CASSTSGGYTF	TGTGCCAGTAGTACATCGGGAGGCTACACCTTC
TRBJ1-2	TRBV5-1	.	.	CASSLADSYGYTF	TGCGCCAGCAGCTTGGCCGACTCCTATGGCTACACCTTC
TRBJ1-1	TRBV27	.	.	CASSLFPVGGTEAFF	TGTGCCAGCAGTTTATTCCCGGTTGGTGGCACTGAAGCTTTCTTT
TRBJ2-7	TRBV28	.	.	CASSLDLAGSALKQYF	TGTGCCAGCAGTTTAGATTTGGCAGGGTCGGCCCTGAAGCAGTACTTC
TRBJ2-3	TRBV28	TRBD1	.	CASSFTGGSDTQYF	TGTGCCAGCAGTTTTACAGGGGGATCAGATACGCAGTATTTT
TRBJ1-2	TRBV18	TRBD1	.	CASSPNRDRAYGYTF	TGTGCCAGCTCACCTAACCGGGACAGGGCCTATGGCTACACCTTC
TRBJ2-3	TRBV4-1	.	.	CASSPHGGTARPDTQYF	TGCGCCAGCAGCCCACATGGCGGGACAGCACGACCAGATACGCAGTATTTT
TRBJ2-2	TRBV2	TRBD2	.	CASKLAGPTGELFF	TGTGCCAGCAAACTAGCGGGGCCCACCGGGGAGCTGTTTTTT
TRBJ1-1	TRBV5-5	.	few	CASSSAVATEAFF	TGTGCCAGCAGCTCGGCCGTAGCCACTGAAGCTTTCTTT
TRBJ2-1	TRBV7-9	TRBD1	.	CASHGRGQGMNEQFF	TGTGCCAGCCATGGGAGGGGACAGGGGATGAATGAGCAGTTCTTC
TRBJ1-3	TRBV5-1	TRBD1	.	CASSLTGVGNTIYF	TGCGCCAGCAGCTTGACAGGGGTTGGAAACACCATATATTTT
TRBJ2-1	TRBV20-1	.	.	CSARSDNEQFF	TGCAGTGCTAGGTCGGACAATGAGCAGTTCTTC
TRBJ2-1	TRBV28	.	.	CASSGPGTFNNEQFF	TGTGCCAGCAGCGGGCCCGGGACTTTCAACAATGAGCAGTTCTTC